Below, 27 T cell receptor beta chains from the same sample are listed, as sequenced in a study of T-cell reconstitution after alpha-beta-depleted transplantation in children. Study-level points and caveats: T-cell counts and diversity at one year post-transplant came mainly from newly produced T cells.

Their recognized antigens are unknown. Unique molecular identifiers were built into the TCRbeta library. TCRdb re-derived calls from the PCR reads in MiXCR, one entry per CDR3 protein. The repertoire includes 250,000 to 300,000 distinct CDR3 sequences, almost 8% of them detected once, and about 9.3% sits in the top ten. The sequenced sample was peripheral blood, obtained 360 days after TCRalphabeta/CD19-depleted stem cell transplant. The receptors derive from a female patient aged 2-15 years who had a stem cell transplant for Fanconi anemia, so the T cells may come from the graft donor.

This clonotype was seen many times. This chain uses TRBV4-2 with TRBJ2-7, with 9 bases fitting TRBD1. V dropped 1 base and J dropped 6; count of bases not matched to a gene: 7. The germline V gene encodes CDR1 LGHNA and CDR2 YNFKEQ. CDR3 length: 15 amino acids. CDR3 coding DNA: TGTGCCAGCAGCCAAGTTTGGGACAGGGTGTCCGAGCAGTACTTC. It codes for CASSQVWDRVSEQYF.

This clonotype was seen only a few times. The chain carries TRBV28 and TRBJ2-5; TRBD2 aligns across 7 bases. The CDR3 loop spans 18 amino acids. Germline lookup yields CDR1 MDHEN and CDR2 SYDVKM. J was trimmed by 0 bases and V by 1 base; bases with no gene match: 11. CDR3 protein: CASSLYGPSGQYQETQYF. CDR3 sequence (DNA): TGTGCCAGCAGTTTATATGGTCCTAGCGGACAATACCAAGAGACCCAGTACTTC.

This clonotype was recorded many times. This CDR3 is CASSDKGGQYF. The CDR3 coding sequence is TGCGCCAGCAGCGACAAGGGAGGCCAGTACTTC. The genes are TRBV5-1 and TRBJ2-5; a weak D match, TRBD2 (6 bases). Germline V gives CDR1 SGHRS, CDR2 YFSETQ. The V gene lost 4 bases and the J gene lost 10 bases, with 11 bases spanning the gap. CDR3 length equals 11 residues.

The chain has TRBV15 and TRBJ2-2; no firm D call. V was shortened by 3 bases and J by 5 bases, with 16 bases between the two germline ends. Germline V gene sequence: CDR1 LNHNV, CDR2 YYDKDF (reference sequence). CDR3 length: 16 amino acids. CDR3: CATSRDPWQPTGELFF. CDR3 DNA: TGTGCCACCAGCAGGGATCCATGGCAGCCTACCGGGGAGCTGTTTTTT. Full variable domain (rest looked up from reference TRBV15 and TRBJ2-2): DAMVIQNPRYQVTQFGKPVTLSCSQTLNHNVMYWYQQKSSQAPKLLFHYYDKDFNNEADTPDNFQSRRPNTSFCFLDIRSPGLGDTAMYLCATSRDPWQPTGELFFGEGSRLTVL.

In its sample, this clonotype was seen a few times. A read error may explain this, as a much larger clone is one base away. The chain carries TRBV10-3 and TRBJ2-4; TRBD1 agrees at 7 bases. This CDR3 region has 14 residues. V lost 2 bases, J lost 3 bases, and 1 base stayed unmatched. Germline V gene data show CDR1 as ENHRY and CDR2 as SYGVKD. In nucleotides, the CDR3 is TGTGCCATCAGTGAGACAGGGGACAAAAACATTCAGTACTTC. Amino acids: CAISETGDKNIQYF.

This clonotype was counted many times. This chain uses TRBV9 with TRBJ2-1; D tentatively fits TRBD1 or TRBD2 (6 bases each). V lost 2 bases, J lost 8 bases, and 14 bases lay in between. CDR1 and CDR2 (germline): SGDLS, YYNGEE. The CDR3 spans 14 residues. As DNA, the CDR3 is TGTGCCAGCAGCGTTTGGGGGGCCGGAGATGAGCAGTTCTTC. This sequence encodes CASSVWGAGDEQFF.

The sample holds many counts of this clonotype. This chain connects TRBV20-1 to TRBJ2-7, with D tentatively TRBD2 (6 bases). CDR3 length equals 14 residues. Germline CDR1 and CDR2: DFQATT and SNEGSKA (reference sequence). Trimming stripped 0 bases from V and 3 bases from J, with 12 bases between. CDR3 sequence: CSARESGLIYEQYF. DNA of the CDR3: TGCAGTGCTAGAGAGTCCGGACTAATCTACGAGCAGTACTTC.

This clonotype was counted at least ten times. The chain is built from TRBV5-1 and TRBJ2-5, with TRBD1 matching 9 bases. The trim removed 4 bases at V and 2 bases at J, leaving 9 bases unmatched. The CDR3 is 16 amino acids. Germline CDR1 reads SGHRS; CDR2 reads YFSETQ. CDR3: CASSTGRTGEQETQYF. CDR3 nucleotide sequence: TGCGCCAGCAGCACTGGGAGGACAGGGGAGCAAGAGACCCAGTACTTC. The entire variable domain, with the rest obtained from reference TRBV5-1 and TRBJ2-5, is as follows: KAGVTQTPRYLIKTRGQQVTLSCSPISGHRSVSWYQQTPGQGLQFLFEYFSETQRNKGNFPGRFSGRQFSNSRSEMNVSTLELGDSALYLCASSTGRTGEQETQYFGPGTRLLVL.

This clonotype was seen ten or more times. The gene calls are TRBV5-1 and TRBJ2-1; the D is unclear. V was shortened by 4 bases and J by 6 bases, with 17 bases between the two germline ends. CDR3 size: 15 residues. Germline CDR1 SGHRS, CDR2 YFSETQ. DNA for the CDR3: TGCGCCAGCAGCCGCTCGGGCGTAACCGGCAATGAGCAGTTCTTC. Its protein is CASSRSGVTGNEQFF.

This clonotype was counted once. Being one base from a much bigger clone, this may be a read error. The chain couples TRBV4-3 to TRBJ1-2; a possible D gene is TRBD1 (6 bases). Germline values: CDR1 LGHNA, CDR2 YSLEER. There are 14 residues in the CDR3. Trimming shortened V by 5 bases and J by 5 bases, and 15 bases separated the two germline ends. The CDR3 here is CASSEGQDSYGYTF. The DNA of the CDR3 is TGCGCCAGCAGCGAAGGGCAGGACAGTTATGGCTACACCTTC.

This clonotype has ten or more counts. DNA for the CDR3: TGTGCCAGCAGTTTGTACCGCAGAGGACAGGGGGCGAGAAATGAGCAGTTCTTC. It codes for CASSLYRRGQGARNEQFF. The V call is TRBV27, the J call TRBJ2-1; 11 nucleotides match TRBD1. CDR3 size: 18 residues. Germline V gives CDR1 MNHEY, CDR2 SMNVEV (reference sequence). With 3 bases clipped from V and 7 bases from J, the junction kept 14 bases outside the gene matches.

The gene calls are TRBV5-1 and TRBJ2-2, with a tentative D call TRBD2 (5 bases). V shed 4 bases and J shed 4 bases, with 14 bases lying between them. This CDR3 spans 15 amino acids. Looked up from germline, CDR1 is SGHRS and CDR2 is YFSETQ. CDR3 protein: CASSQSVAFTGELFF. The DNA for the CDR3 is TGCGCCAGCAGCCAATCAGTAGCGTTCACCGGGGAGCTGTTTTTT.

A note on this clonotype: Given a much more abundant clone one base away, this may be a read error. The chain carries TRBV3-1 and TRBJ2-7; D gene unclear. Per germline, CDR1 LGHDT and CDR2 YNNKEL (reference sequence). The CDR3 runs 11 residues. The CDR3 reads CVSSQVGEQYF. The CDR3 DNA reads as TGTGTCAGCAGCCAAGTGGGCGAGCAGTACTTC.

This clonotype was counted ten times or more. The chain links TRBV6-5 to TRBJ2-7; the D gene is possibly TRBD1 (5 bases). V gave up 5 bases and J gave up 0 bases, with 14 bases separating them. This CDR3 is 15 amino acids long. Per germline, CDR1 MNHEY and CDR2 SVGAGI. The CDR3 sequence: CASSPTDTSSYEQYF. CDR3 nucleotide sequence: TGTGCCAGCAGTCCGACAGACACGAGCTCCTACGAGCAGTACTTC.

This clonotype has ten or more counts. The rearrangement joins TRBV6-1 to TRBJ2-3; tentative D call: TRBD1 (6 bases). There are 13 residues in the CDR3. The V end lost 6 bases, the J end lost 9 bases, and 16 bases lay between the germline ends. Germline assignment: CDR1 MNHNS and CDR2 SASEGT. CDR3 region: CASSHRDTKTQYF. The CDR3 region has the DNA TGTGCCAGCAGCCACCGGGACACTAAGACGCAGTATTTT.

Many counts were recorded for this clonotype. J is TRBJ2-5 and V is TRBV29-1; 8 nucleotides line up with TRBD1. Germline lookup yields CDR1 SQVTM and CDR2 ANQGSEA. The junction had 15 bases not matched to a gene; V was cut back by 7 bases and J by 5 bases. The CDR3 is made up of 15 amino acids. This CDR3 reads CSADNRQGALETQYF. The CDR3 DNA reads TGCAGCGCCGATAACCGGCAGGGGGCCTTGGAGACCCAGTACTTC.

Concerning this clonotype itself: A much more abundant neighbour one base away suggests this may be a read error. The V call is TRBV10-3, the J call TRBJ1-1; 8 bases agree with TRBD1. With V trimmed by 10 bases and J by 4 bases, 20 bases remained unmatched. The CDR3 consists of 17 residues. From germline, CDR1 is ENHRY and CDR2 SYGVKD. CDR3 in amino acids: CANSALQGGSWGTEAFF. CDR3 DNA sequence: TGTGCCAACAGCGCACTACAGGGGGGATCGTGGGGCACTGAAGCTTTCTTT.

The table lists this clonotype with many counts. The V gene is TRBV5-6, the J gene TRBJ2-1; possible D gene TRBD2, 5 bases. The CDR3 loop spans 15 amino acids. V was trimmed by 2 bases and J by 0 bases, leaving 9 bases between them. Germline V gene data show CDR1 as SGHDT and CDR2 as YYEEEE. The CDR3 loop is CASSLGGFSYNEQFF. The CDR3 DNA reads as TGTGCCAGCAGCTTAGGCGGGTTCTCCTACAATGAGCAGTTCTTC.

Ten or more counts support this clonotype. The chain joins TRBV5-1 to TRBJ2-3; D possibly corresponds to TRBD2 (6 bases). CDR1 is SGHRS and CDR2 is YFSETQ in the germline V gene. The CDR3 is 14 residues long. Trimming cost V 4 bases and J 9 bases, with 18 bases left between them. CDR3 sequence: CASSPYSGDRTQYF. Written as DNA, the CDR3 is TGCGCCAGCAGCCCATATAGCGGAGATAGAACGCAGTATTTT.

This clonotype was counted a few times. The rearrangement uses TRBV2 and TRBJ1-2; TRBD1 might be the D (5 bases). This CDR3 contains 11 residues. With 7 bases removed from V and 6 bases from J, the gap between germline ends came to 9 bases. CDR1 is SNHLY, CDR2 FYNNEI, per germline. The CDR3 nucleotides are TGTGCCAGCAAGACAGTAGATGGCTACACCTTC. Translation gives CASKTVDGYTF.

This clonotype was picked up a small number of times. The genes are TRBV15 and TRBJ1-2; TRBD1 matches at 7 bases. Trimming removed 0 bases from V and 0 bases from J; junction bases left unmatched: 7. The CDR3 contains 17 residues. In germline, CDR1 is LNHNV, CDR2 YYDKDF (reference sequence). The DNA for the CDR3 is TGTGCCACCAGCAGAGATTTTTTGGGACAGTCTAACTATGGCTACACCTTC. Its protein is CATSRDFLGQSNYGYTF.

This clonotype appeared many times. The chain links TRBV5-1 to TRBJ2-3; the match to TRBD2 covers 8 bases. Germline V gene sequence: CDR1 SGHRS, CDR2 YFSETQ. The CDR3 runs to 16 residues. The ends lost 4 bases at V and 6 bases at J; junction bases unmatched: 13. Here the CDR3 reads CASSEASGLRSDTQYF. The DNA for the CDR3 is TGCGCCAGCAGCGAGGCTAGCGGGCTTCGATCGGATACGCAGTATTTT.

This clonotype was counted ten times or more. The V and J genes are TRBV28 and TRBJ2-7; 8 bases match TRBD2. The germline V gene encodes CDR1 MDHEN and CDR2 SYDVKM. This CDR3 is built from 16 residues. Trimming took 3 bases from V and 4 from J; bases not matched to a gene: 11. The CDR3 region has the DNA TGTGCCAGCAGTTTCGTTGAGTCAGCGGGAGAATACGAGCAGTACTTC. This gives the protein CASSFVESAGEYEQYF.

This rearrangement joins TRBV5-6 to TRBJ2-2; 10 nucleotides match TRBD2. With 0 bases clipped from V and 3 bases from J, the junction kept 8 bases outside the gene matches. Germline-derived CDR1 and CDR2 are SGHDT and YYEEEE. The CDR3 runs to 18 residues. The CDR3 spells CASSLVWTSGGDTGELFF. The DNA for the CDR3 is TGTGCCAGCAGCTTGGTCTGGACTAGCGGAGGGGACACCGGGGAGCTGTTTTTT. The variable domain in full, completed from reference TRBV5-6 and TRBJ2-2, reads DAGVTQSPTHLIKTRGQQVTLRCSPKSGHDTVSWYQQALGQGPQFIFQYYEEEERQRGNFPDRFSGHQFPNYSSELNVNALLLGDSALYLCASSLVWTSGGDTGELFFGEGSRLTVL.

This clonotype was detected many times. The chain joins TRBV6-2 or TRBV6-3 to TRBJ1-1; TRBD1 is a possible D gene (5 bases). This CDR3 is 13 amino acids long. Germline values: CDR1 MNHEY, CDR2 SVGEGT. The V end was cut by 2 bases, the J end by 5 bases, with 9 bases between. The DNA for the CDR3 is TGTGCCAGCAGTTACGGGGCACGGACTGAAGCTTTCTTT. Translating it yields CASSYGARTEAFF.

This clonotype was found many times. This chain connects TRBV7-3 to TRBJ2-3; the match to TRBD2 covers 11 bases. V dropped 5 bases and J dropped 8; count of bases not matched to a gene: 6. Germline V lookup: CDR1 SGHTA, CDR2 FQGTGA. The CDR3 is made up of 14 amino acids. The CDR3 bases are TGTGCCAGCAGCGGGACTAGCGGTGCCCTTACGCAGTATTTT. This encodes CASSGTSGALTQYF. The entire variable domain, with the rest obtained from reference TRBV7-3 and TRBJ2-3, is as follows: GAGVSQTPSNKVTEKGKYVELRCDPISGHTALYWYRQSLGQGPEFLIYFQGTGAADDSGLPNDRFFAVRPEGSVSTLKIQRTERGDSAVYLCASSGTSGALTQYFGPGTRLTVL.

This clonotype has just a few counts. The chain uses TRBV20-1 and TRBJ1-5; possible D gene TRBD1, 5 bases. Looked up from germline, CDR1 is DFQATT and CDR2 is SNEGSKA (reference sequence). This CDR3 has 13 residues. The V gene lost 7 bases and the J gene lost 4 bases, with 14 bases spanning the gap. CDR3 sequence reads: CSVSWGLNQPQHF. The CDR3 bases are TGCAGTGTAAGTTGGGGCCTTAATCAGCCCCAGCATTTT.